These 29 T cell receptor beta chains originate from one sample sequenced in a study of Graves' ophthalmopathy and Graves' hyperthyroidism (dated by TCRdb to the late 2010s). For sequencing, an Illumina HiSeq 2000 was employed. For repertoire sequencing, TCR beta CDR3 regions were amplified from RNA transcripts. HTBI primers and the Qiagen OneStep RT-PCR kit were used in a first-round RT-PCR, which was followed by a second-round multiplex PCR, size selection and purification. The public reads were quality trimmed at Q25 with fastp and then assembled into clones with MiXCR by TCRdb, keeping productive beta chains. Rows with one shared CDR3 protein collapse into an entry with the most common genes and DNA. For this sample there are approximately 210,000 distinct CDR3 sequences; roughly 29% appear just once. Approximately 9.6% of the sample belongs to the ten largest clones. Sequences were obtained from peripheral blood. The source of these receptors is a man aged 45-65 years with Graves' ophthalmopathy. Donor details come from another sample of the same person, matched by shared clones.

This clonotype was seen at least ten times. V is TRBV20-1 and J is TRBJ2-7; no firm D call. V was pared by 7 bases and J by 3 bases, with 13 bases between. Looked up from germline, CDR1 is DFQATT and CDR2 is SNEGSKA (reference sequence). The CDR3 runs 12 residues. CDR3 coding DNA: TGCAGTGTTAAGAAGAGCGACTACGAGCAGTACTTC. The encoded protein is CSVKKSDYEQYF.

This clonotype was counted between two and nine times. The J gene is TRBJ2-7, the V gene TRBV12-5; no reliable D call. Germline CDR1 reads LGHNT; CDR2 reads FRNRAP. This CDR3 has 14 amino acids. Trimming removed 3 bases from V and 6 bases from J, with 15 bases in between. The CDR3 reads CASGFGLTGLEQYF. DNA of the CDR3: TGTGCTAGTGGTTTTGGCCTCACGGGTCTCGAGCAGTACTTC.

This clonotype showed up many times. This chain joins TRBV19 and TRBJ1-2; TRBD1 matches at 7 bases. With 9 bases clipped from V and 3 bases from J, the junction kept 7 bases outside the gene matches. Germline values: CDR1 LNHDA, CDR2 SQIVND (reference sequence). CDR3 size: 13 residues. CDR3 loop: CASLPTGHYGYTF. As DNA, the CDR3 is TGTGCCAGCCTACCGACAGGGCACTATGGCTACACCTTC.

This clonotype has ten or more counts. CDR3 region: CASIEQGFTGNTIYF. The CDR3, as DNA: TGTGCCAGCATCGAACAGGGGTTTACTGGAAACACCATATATTTT. The chain combines TRBV6-1 with TRBJ1-3, with 7 bases that match TRBD1. This CDR3 contains 15 residues. Looked up from germline, CDR1 is MNHNS and CDR2 is SASEGT. J gave up 2 bases and V 7 bases, and 8 bases lay outside the gene matches.

At least ten counts were recorded for this clonotype. This chain connects TRBV11-2 to TRBJ2-7; D possibly corresponds to TRBD1 (6 bases). The germline V gene has CDR1 SGHAT and CDR2 FQNNGV. This CDR3 has 14 residues. Trimming removed 2 bases from V and 5 bases from J, with 13 bases in between. The CDR3 nucleotides read TGTGCCAGCAGCTTAACCACCAGGGGAAACGAGCAGTACTTC. Its translation is CASSLTTRGNEQYF. Using reference TRBV11-2 and TRBJ2-7 for the parts outside the CDR3, the full variable domain is EAGVAQSPRYKIIEKRQSVAFWCNPISGHATLYWYQQILGQGPKLLIQFQNNGVVDDSQLPKDRFSAERLKGVDSTLKIQPAKLEDSAVYLCASSLTTRGNEQYFGPGTRLTVT.

The V and J genes are TRBV6-1 and TRBJ2-7; 14 bases match TRBD2. The CDR3 contains 15 residues. V lost 5 bases and J lost 7; bases outside the gene matches: 7. Germline assignment: CDR1 MNHNS and CDR2 SASEGT. The CDR3 DNA reads TGTGCCAGCAGTCCCGGGACTAGCGGGAGTTTTGAGCAGTACTTC. As protein: CASSPGTSGSFEQYF.

In its sample, this clonotype was seen many times. The chain has TRBV6-2 or TRBV6-3 and TRBJ1-5; D gene unclear. Germline CDR1 reads MNHEY; CDR2 reads SVGEGT. Trimming removed 4 bases from V and 2 bases from J, with 6 bases in between. This CDR3 has 13 residues. CDR3 DNA sequence: TGTGCCAGCAGTTGGGCTGGCAATCAGCCCCAGCATTTT. Its translation: CASSWAGNQPQHF.

This clonotype was recorded at least ten times. V is TRBV27 and J is TRBJ1-2; D might be TRBD1 (6 bases). From germline, CDR1 is MNHEY and CDR2 SMNVEV (reference sequence). This CDR3 is built from 14 residues. Trimming took 4 bases from V and 7 from J, leaving 16 bases between them. As DNA, the CDR3 is TGTGCCAGCAGTTCGTGGACACAGGGTGCTGGCTACACCTTC. Encoded protein: CASSSWTQGAGYTF.

This clonotype was picked up many times. J is TRBJ2-7 and V is TRBV4-1; 9 positions agree with TRBD2. The V gene's germline CDR1 is MGHRA and CDR2 YSYEKL. The J segment lost 0 bases and the V segment lost 1 base, leaving 4 bases of the junction unmatched. The CDR3 runs 16 residues. CDR3 in DNA: TGCGCCAGCAGCCAAGCCCGGACTAGCGACTCCTACGAGCAGTACTTC. It encodes CASSQARTSDSYEQYF.

This clonotype has at least ten counts. The chain combines TRBV11-1 with TRBJ2-5; 10 bases agree with TRBD2. The germline V gene encodes CDR1 SGHAT and CDR2 FQDESV (reference sequence). J gave up 5 bases and V 1 base, and 7 bases lay outside the gene matches. The CDR3 consists of 16 residues. Here the CDR3 reads CASSLVPSGSGETQYF. DNA of the CDR3: TGTGCCAGCAGCTTAGTACCTAGCGGGAGCGGTGAGACCCAGTACTTC.

This clonotype was detected only a few times. The J gene is TRBJ2-7, the V gene TRBV12-3 or TRBV12-4; D might be TRBD2 (5 bases). This CDR3 is built from 15 residues. Trimming left V 1 base short and J 5 bases short, with 15 bases between. The CDR3 spells CASSLGREAGHEQYF. DNA of the CDR3: TGTGCCAGCAGTTTAGGACGCGAGGCGGGTCACGAGCAGTACTTC.

This clonotype was detected many times. The chain uses TRBV29-1 and TRBJ1-1; D uncertain. CDR1 is SQVTM and CDR2 is ANQGSEA in the germline V gene. V was cut by 2 bases and J by 4 bases, with 5 bases left in between. This CDR3 region has 11 residues. CDR3 loop: CSVEPPTEAFF. The CDR3 nucleotides read TGCAGCGTTGAACCCCCCACTGAAGCTTTCTTT.

This clonotype was recorded at least ten times. The chain is built from TRBV11-2 and TRBJ2-7; TRBD2 matches 8 bases. The trim removed 0 bases at V and 4 bases at J, leaving 14 bases unmatched. Germline assignment: CDR1 SGHAT and CDR2 FQNNGV. The CDR3 contains 18 residues. CDR3 nucleotide sequence: TGTGCCAGCAGCTTAGATCTACCTCTGGGACTAGAAACATACGAGCAGTACTTC. It specifies CASSLDLPLGLETYEQYF.

The V and J genes are TRBV12-3 or TRBV12-4 and TRBJ1-1; D is unclear. This CDR3 is 15 amino acids long. The V and J ends lost 1 base and 0 bases respectively, with 9 bases between them. For the CDR3, the DNA is TGTGCCAGCAGTTTAGAGGCCACACTGAACACTGAAGCTTTCTTT. The encoded protein is CASSLEATLNTEAFF.

This clonotype was seen repeatedly, ten times or more. The J gene is TRBJ2-4, the V gene TRBV7-9; D uncertain. The CDR3 loop spans 17 amino acids. The V gene lost 3 bases and the J gene lost 0 bases, with 15 bases spanning the gap. The germline gives CDR1 SEHNR, CDR2 FQNEAQ (reference sequence). CDR3 DNA: TGTGCCAGCAGCTTCTTCAGTAGCCACCGAGCCAAAAACATTCAGTACTTC. Translation gives CASSFFSSHRAKNIQYF.

This clonotype was found a few times. The chain has TRBV6-2 or TRBV6-3 and TRBJ2-7; perhaps TRBD1 as D (5 bases). Germline lookup yields CDR1 MNHEY and CDR2 SVGEGT. The CDR3 sequence is 14 residues long. V was pared by 4 bases and J by 4 bases, with 14 bases between. The CDR3 DNA follows: TGTGCCAGCAGTTTATCCGGACAAGGATACGAGCAGTACTTC. Amino acids: CASSLSGQGYEQYF.

The chain uses TRBV6-2 or TRBV6-3 and TRBJ1-2, with 7 bases lining up with TRBD1. After removal of 4 bases from V and 4 bases from J, the junction contained 9 bases not matched to a gene. Germline assignment: CDR1 MNHEY and CDR2 SVGEGT. The CDR3 extends over 15 amino acids. In nucleotides, the CDR3 is TGTGCCAGCAGTTTTGGGACAGCGAATATCTATGGCTACACCTTC. This encodes CASSFGTANIYGYTF.

This clonotype was detected many times. The chain has TRBV28 and TRBJ2-7; 7 nucleotides match TRBD1. Unmatched junction bases numbered 8, after V lost 5 bases and J lost 4 bases. Germline V gives CDR1 MDHEN, CDR2 SYDVKM. The CDR3 is 14 residues long. CDR3 DNA: TGTGCCAGCAGTCTTGAGGCAGGGGGTTACGAGCAGTACTTC. Translated, it gives CASSLEAGGYEQYF.

V gene TRBV6-2 or TRBV6-3 combines with J gene TRBJ2-6, with TRBD1 as a possible D gene (6 bases). In germline, CDR1 is MNHEY, CDR2 SVGEGT. Trimming pared 5 bases from V and 3 bases from J, leaving 11 bases between. This CDR3 contains 15 residues. The CDR3 here is CASSPDSGGANVLTF. CDR3 nucleotide sequence: TGTGCCAGCAGTCCGGACAGTGGTGGGGCCAACGTCCTGACTTTC.

This clonotype appeared many times. This chain uses TRBV12-3 or TRBV12-4 with TRBJ1-1, with 10 bases aligning to TRBD1. The CDR3 runs to 15 residues. The junction had 7 bases not matched to a gene; V was cut back by 1 base and J by 8 bases. The CDR3 bases are TGTGCCAGCAGTTTAGTGGGACAGGGGTTTGGGGAAGCTTTCTTT. Its protein is CASSLVGQGFGEAFF.

J is TRBJ1-5 and V is TRBV10-3, with TRBD1 matching over 7 bases. The CDR3 consists of 13 residues. The V gene end was trimmed by 10 bases and the J gene end by 3 bases; junction bases not matched to a gene: 6. Looked up from germline, CDR1 is ENHRY and CDR2 is SYGVKD. CDR3 DNA sequence: TGTGCCAGCGCGGGACAGACCAATCAGCCCCAGCATTTT. This encodes CASAGQTNQPQHF.

This clonotype was seen at least ten times. The chain has TRBV5-1 and TRBJ2-6; D not certain. V gave up 3 bases and J gave up 0 bases, with 7 bases separating them. CDR3 length: 15 residues. Germline values: CDR1 SGHRS, CDR2 YFSETQ. CDR3 loop: CASSSSSSGANVLTF. DNA of the CDR3: TGCGCCAGCAGCTCCAGCTCCTCTGGGGCCAACGTCCTGACTTTC. The entire variable domain, with the rest obtained from reference TRBV5-1 and TRBJ2-6, is as follows: KAGVTQTPRYLIKTRGQQVTLSCSPISGHRSVSWYQQTPGQGLQFLFEYFSETQRNKGNFPGRFSGRQFSNSRSEMNVSTLELGDSALYLCASSSSSSGANVLTFGAGSRLTVL.

The table lists this clonotype with many counts. The chain uses TRBV12-3 or TRBV12-4 and TRBJ1-2; TRBD1 is a possible D gene (6 bases). This CDR3 is 17 amino acids long. Trimming pared 8 bases from V and 1 base from J, leaving 23 bases between. CDR3 sequence (DNA): TGTGCCAGCTCTAAGGGGGTAGGAGGCCTAAATAACTATGGCTACACCTTC. This encodes CASSKGVGGLNNYGYTF.

This clonotype has at least ten counts. This rearrangement joins TRBV4-3 to TRBJ2-7; tentatively, D is TRBD2 (5 bases). The CDR3 loop spans 15 amino acids. Trimming removed 0 bases at V and 3 bases at J, with 12 bases between. CDR1 LGHNA and CDR2 YSLEER come from the germline V gene. The CDR3 sequence is CASSQEVSANYEQYF. In nucleotides, the CDR3 is TGCGCCAGCAGCCAAGAGGTTAGCGCCAACTACGAGCAGTACTTC.

This clonotype was seen ten or more times. The chain uses TRBV5-8 and TRBJ2-5, with D unclear. Trimming took 5 bases from V and 3 from J, leaving 14 bases between them. The CDR3 runs 14 residues. Germline V gene data show CDR1 as SGHTS and CDR2 as YDEGEE. In DNA form, the CDR3 reads TGTGCCAGCAGACCGACGGGCCGCGAAGAGACCCAGTACTTC. The encoded protein is CASRPTGREETQYF.

The sample holds many counts of this clonotype. CDR3 nucleotides: TGTGCCAGTAGTCTCCGGTTGACCATCCGGCAGGAGACCCAGTACTTC. As protein: CASSLRLTIRQETQYF. V usage is TRBV19 and J usage is TRBJ2-5; D unresolved. From germline, CDR1 is LNHDA and CDR2 SQIVND (reference sequence). The CDR3 spans 16 residues. Trimming pared 5 bases from V and 5 bases from J, leaving 21 bases between. Combining the CDR3 with reference TRBV19 and TRBJ2-5 gives the whole variable domain DGGITQSPKYLFRKEGQNVTLSCEQNLNHDAMYWYRQDPGQGLRLIYYSQIVNDFQKGDIAEGYSVSREKKESFPLTVTSAQKNPTAFYLCASSLRLTIRQETQYFGPGTRLLVL.

V is TRBV29-1 and J is TRBJ2-7; tentatively, D is TRBD1 (6 bases). The CDR3 is 15 amino acids. The germline gives CDR1 SQVTM, CDR2 ANQGSEA. V was pared by 6 bases and J by 3 bases, with 21 bases between. The CDR3 region is CSVSLPLGQLYEQYF. Here the CDR3 DNA reads TGCAGCGTGTCACTCCCACTCGGACAGCTCTACGAGCAGTACTTC.

This clonotype was picked up many times. The chain combines TRBV11-3 with TRBJ2-7, with TRBD2 matching over 7 bases. After removal of 0 bases from V and 5 bases from J, the junction contained 7 bases not matched to a gene. Per the germline V gene, CDR1 is SGHNT and CDR2 is YENEEA. The CDR3 sequence is 15 residues long. DNA of the CDR3: TGTGCCAGCAGCTTAGAGGGACTAACCCTTCACGAGCAGTACTTC. Translating gives CASSLEGLTLHEQYF.

This clonotype was seen repeatedly, ten times or more. The chain employs TRBV12-3 or TRBV12-4 and TRBJ2-6; D is possibly TRBD1 (5 bases). V gave up 3 bases and J gave up 4 bases, with 10 bases separating them. The CDR3 has 15 residues. DNA of the CDR3: TGTGCCAGCAGTTTTAACACAGGCGGGGCCAACGTCCTGACTTTC. It is translated as CASSFNTGGANVLTF.